This T cell receptor (beta chain) was sequenced in a study of identical twins. Germline trimming cut 3 bases from V and 5 bases from J; bases unmatched to any gene: 2. The V gene's germline CDR1 is MNHEY and CDR2 SMNVEV (reference sequence). There are 14 residues in the CDR3. This clonotype was picked up a small number of times. In TCRdb, the 5' RACE reads were re-called with MiXCR into one record per CDR3 protein. The sample includes roughly 490,000 distinct CDR3 sequences, about 13% of them seen just once. These data were also filed under a second study, of yellow fever vaccine responses in identical twins.

The TCR sequence derives from a woman aged 18 to 35 in good health. The rearrangement uses TRBV27 and TRBJ2-2, with 8 bases that match TRBD2. Sequenced: CD4+ T cells sorted from blood. This CDR3 reads CASSFIAGTGELFF. In nucleotides, the CDR3 is TGTGCCAGCAGTTTTATAGCGGGGACCGGGGAGCTGTTTTTT.